This T cell receptor beta chain was sequenced for a study of PD-L1 blockade in urothelial cancer. Time point described: pretreatment peripheral blood. TCRdb keeps only in-frame clones here, not all; method: immunoSEQ multiplex PCR. The sample consists of over 75,000 clones, roughly 90% of them appearing once. The CDR3 runs 15 residues. The V gene's germline CDR1 is WNHNN and CDR2 SYGVQD (reference sequence). V shed 7 bases and J 8 bases; nucleotides not matched to a gene: 12. Sequences were derived from PBMCs, sampled around atezolizumab (anti-PD-L1) treatment. The sequence was obtained from a woman of 80 years or more with urothelial cancer. The chain carries TRBV10-1 and TRBJ2-1; 9 bases map to TRBD2. CDR3 sequence reads: CASNPSGNSNDEQFF. The CDR3 DNA sequence: TGCGCCAGCAATCCTAGCGGGAACTCAAACGATGAGCAGTTCTTC.